This TCR beta chain emerged from a study of shared clonotypes between healthy human individuals. This CDR3 region has 16 residues. V was shortened by 4 bases and J by 5 bases, with 18 bases between the two germline ends. Per the germline V gene, CDR1 is SGHDN and CDR2 is FVKESK. The protocol was immunoSEQ multiplex PCR, while the TCRdb copy is restricted to in-frame clones and leaves out a portion. The data contain under 1,900,000 clones, approximately 98.5% of them singletons. The sequencing input was naive CD4+ T cells sorted from blood. As for subset: CD45RA+ positively selected. The chain employs TRBV14 and TRBJ2-1; a possible D gene is TRBD1 (6 bases). The sequence was obtained from a man between 25 and 39 years old in good health. CDR3 amino acids: CASSLEGWYRDNEQFF. The CDR3 region has the DNA TGTGCCAGCAGCCTAGAGGGGTGGTACAGGGACAATGAGCAGTTCTTC. Variable domain in full (rest from reference TRBV14 and TRBJ2-1): EAGVTQFPSHSVIEKGQTVTLRCDPISGHDNLYWYRRVMGKEIKFLLHFVKESKQDESGMPNNRFLAERTGGTYSTLKVQPAELEDSGVYFCASSLEGWYRDNEQFFGPGTRLTVL.